The next 27 T cell receptor beta chains were all read from a single sample in a study of T cells in Graves' hyperthyroidism and ophthalmopathy. RNA transcripts were the template for amplifying TCR beta CDR3 regions. First-round RT-PCR with HTBI primers amplified the TCR CDR3 region. TCRdb reprocessed the multiplex PCR reads via MiXCR and lists one record per CDR3 protein. The sample has 550,000 to 700,000 distinct CDR3 sequences; approximately 14% are singletons. The source material was blood. These receptors originate from a middle-aged woman with Graves' ophthalmopathy.

The rearrangement uses TRBV4-1 and TRBJ1-1, with 7 bases lining up with TRBD1. CDR3 length: 18 amino acids. The V gene end was trimmed by 2 bases and the J gene end by 0 bases; junction bases not matched to a gene: 12. Germline-derived CDR1 and CDR2 are MGHRA and YSYEKL. CDR3 residues: CASSQSMRQGFMNTEAFF. For the CDR3, the DNA is TGCGCCAGCAGCCAATCGATGCGACAGGGCTTCATGAACACTGAAGCTTTCTTT.

In this sample, this clonotype turned up many times. DNA of the CDR3: TGTGCCAGCAGCCTCCTTAGTGCAGGGTCGGGTTTCGAGCAGTACTTC. It encodes CASSLLSAGSGFEQYF. V and J are TRBV14 and TRBJ2-7, with D perhaps TRBD1 (5 bases). This CDR3 comprises 16 residues. Trimming removed 4 bases from V and 6 bases from J, with 22 bases in between. CDR1 SGHDN and CDR2 FVKESK come from the germline V gene.

This clonotype was detected ten times or more. The CDR3 DNA reads TGTGCCAGCAGCTTAGTGAGGAGTCAGATTGGGAAAGAGACCCAGTACTTC. Its protein product is CASSLVRSQIGKETQYF. The chain joins TRBV7-2 to TRBJ2-5; D unclear. The germline CDR1 and CDR2 sequences are SGHTA and FQGNSA. V gave up 1 base and J gave up 3 bases, with 18 bases separating them. The CDR3 is 17 residues long.

This rearrangement joins TRBV6-1 to TRBJ2-7; the match to TRBD2 covers 13 bases. The CDR3 consists of 17 residues. Trimming took 0 bases from V and 0 from J; bases not matched to a gene: 2. In germline, CDR1 is MNHNS, CDR2 SASEGT. CDR3 in DNA: TGTGCCAGCAGTGAAGCGGGACTAGCGGGACACTCCTACGAGCAGTACTTC. Translation: CASSEAGLAGHSYEQYF.

In this sample, this clonotype turned up a few times. This chain links TRBV20-1 with TRBJ1-5; D perhaps matches TRBD1 (6 bases). Germline CDR1 reads DFQATT; CDR2 reads SNEGSKA (reference sequence). With 0 bases removed from V and 6 bases from J, the gap between germline ends came to 15 bases. The CDR3 is 15 residues long. CDR3 in DNA: TGCAGTGCTAGAGATCAGGCCAGGGGTGTTCAGCCCCAGCATTTT. Protein sequence: CSARDQARGVQPQHF.

This clonotype has at least ten counts. This chain links TRBV28 with TRBJ2-7; D remains ambiguous. The V and J ends lost 3 bases and 3 bases respectively, with 12 bases between them. The CDR3 has 14 amino acids. Germline loops: CDR1 MDHEN, CDR2 SYDVKM. CDR3 in DNA: TGTGCCAGCAGTTTGCAAGTGGGCTACTACGAGCAGTACTTC. It is translated as CASSLQVGYYEQYF.

This clonotype was detected ten times or more. The chain is built from TRBV14 and TRBJ1-5, with D possibly matching TRBD1 (6 bases). The CDR3 contains 13 residues. Germline values: CDR1 SGHDN, CDR2 FVKESK. Between the trimmed V and J ends, which lost 2 bases and 7 bases, there was a span of 9 bases. This CDR3 reads CASSQFDRQPQHF. DNA for the CDR3: TGTGCCAGCAGCCAATTCGACAGGCAGCCCCAGCATTTT.

The chain has TRBV24-1 and TRBJ2-7, with D tentatively TRBD1 (5 bases). The germline CDR1 and CDR2 sequences are KGHDR and SFDVKD. There are 15 residues in the CDR3. Trimming cost V 0 bases and J 3 bases, with 11 bases left between them. DNA of the CDR3: TGTGCCACCAGTGATTTGGAGACAGTTCTCTACGAGCAGTACTTC. It translates to CATSDLETVLYEQYF.

This clonotype was found many times. The J gene is TRBJ2-5, the V gene TRBV24-1; D is possibly TRBD1 (6 bases). There are 14 residues in the CDR3. Trimming removed 4 bases at V and 4 bases at J, with 12 bases between. Germline CDR1 reads KGHDR; CDR2 reads SFDVKD. The CDR3 sequence: CATSEDSMIETQYF. CDR3 coding DNA: TGTGCCACCAGTGAGGACAGTATGATAGAGACCCAGTACTTC.

This clonotype was seen at least ten times. V usage is TRBV20-1 and J usage is TRBJ1-5, with D unresolved. Germline assignment: CDR1 DFQATT and CDR2 SNEGSKA (reference sequence). Trimming took 0 bases from V and 5 from J, leaving 5 bases between them. This CDR3 has 12 amino acids. For the CDR3, the DNA is TGCAGTGCTAGAGACCCTCATCAGCCCCAGCATTTT. It specifies CSARDPHQPQHF.

The sample holds many counts of this clonotype. The chain couples TRBV27 to TRBJ2-2, with a tentative D call TRBD2 (6 bases). The CDR3 runs 14 residues. Germline lookup yields CDR1 MNHEY and CDR2 SMNVEV (reference sequence). The germline V and J ends were trimmed by 4 bases and 3 bases, with 9 bases remaining between them. The CDR3 DNA follows: TGTGCCAGCAGTTCGGGGGAGGACACCGGGGAGCTGTTTTTT. It translates to CASSSGEDTGELFF.

V is TRBV4-2 and J is TRBJ2-4; possible D gene TRBD1, 5 bases. Germline CDR1 reads LGHNA; CDR2 reads YNFKEQ. There are 23 residues in the CDR3. Deletions cut 0 bases from V and 1 base from J, with 31 bases between. CDR3 DNA sequence: TGTGCCAGCAGCCAAGAGGTTGGGGCTAGTAGGGGTGTTGGTTTCTTGGCCAAAAACATTCAGTACTTC. Its protein product is CASSQEVGASRGVGFLAKNIQYF.

This clonotype was counted at least ten times. The chain has TRBV29-1 and TRBJ1-2; 7 bases are a match to TRBD1. The CDR3 has 16 amino acids. The trim removed 1 base at V and 4 bases at J, leaving 12 bases unmatched. From germline, CDR1 is SQVTM and CDR2 ANQGSEA. The CDR3 DNA reads as TGCAGCGTTGAAGTCGGCGGTAGGGACAGTTCCTATGGCTACACCTTC. It is translated as CSVEVGGRDSSYGYTF.

This clonotype appeared many times. This rearrangement joins TRBV29-1 to TRBJ1-2; 9 bases map to TRBD1. Looked up from germline, CDR1 is SQVTM and CDR2 is ANQGSEA. The CDR3 runs to 14 residues. Trimming cost V 3 bases and J 2 bases; bases outside gene matches: 4. CDR3 protein: CSVDGGQGNYGYTF. CDR3 bases: TGCAGCGTTGATGGCGGACAGGGGAACTATGGCTACACCTTC. Supplemented by reference TRBV29-1 and TRBJ1-2, the full variable domain reads SAVISQKPSRDICQRGTSLTIQCQVDSQVTMMFWYRQQPGQSLTLIATANQGSEATYESGFVIDKFPISRPNLTFSTLTVSNMSPEDSSIYLCSVDGGQGNYGYTFGSGTRLTVV.

V and J are TRBV28 and TRBJ1-2; 12 nucleotides align to TRBD1. This CDR3 is 16 amino acids long. J was trimmed by 7 bases and V by 3 bases; bases with no gene match: 9. From germline, CDR1 is MDHEN and CDR2 SYDVKM. The CDR3 is CASSLPPGQGASGYTF. Written as DNA, the CDR3 is TGTGCCAGCAGTTTGCCGCCGGGACAGGGGGCGAGTGGCTACACCTTC.

The J gene is TRBJ1-1, the V gene TRBV19; 7 nucleotides match TRBD1. CDR3 size: 13 residues. The germline V gene encodes CDR1 LNHDA and CDR2 SQIVND (reference sequence). The J segment lost 1 base and the V segment lost 10 bases, leaving 6 bases of the junction unmatched. The chain's CDR3 is CATHRDRNTEAFF. The CDR3, as DNA: TGTGCCACCCACCGGGACAGGAACACTGAAGCTTTCTTT.

This clonotype was detected many times. The rearrangement uses TRBV2 and TRBJ1-5, with D unresolved. Germline values: CDR1 SNHLY, CDR2 FYNNEI. Deletions cut 3 bases from V and 3 bases from J, with 12 bases between. The CDR3 spans 15 residues. As DNA, the CDR3 is TGTGCCAGCAGTGACTCCAGGCTTACCAATCAGCCCCAGCATTTT. It is translated as CASSDSRLTNQPQHF.

The sample holds many counts of this clonotype. This sequence joins TRBV2 and TRBJ2-7; TRBD1 aligns across 7 bases. CDR1 and CDR2 (germline): SNHLY, FYNNEI. The CDR3 has 14 residues. Trimming removed 4 bases from V and 0 bases from J; junction bases left unmatched: 3. The CDR3 sequence: CASSAQGTSYEQYF. In DNA form, the CDR3 reads TGTGCCAGCAGTGCACAGGGGACCTCCTACGAGCAGTACTTC.

Comments on this clonotype: One end of the junction does not line up with germline, which may come from a read error. The V and J genes are TRBV4-1 and TRBJ1-1; D is ambiguous. The CDR3 spans 14 residues. Germline V gene data show CDR1 as MGHRA and CDR2 as YSYEKL. The CDR3 DNA is TGCGCCAGCAGCCAAAGAGGAGTAAACACTGAAGCTTCCTTT. It encodes CASSQRGVNTEASF.

This clonotype came up many times. The rearrangement joins TRBV14 to TRBJ2-5, with 13 bases identical to TRBD2. Germline V gene lookup returns CDR1 SGHDN and CDR2 FVKESK. The CDR3 consists of 15 residues. J was trimmed by 4 bases and V by 4 bases; bases with no gene match: 3. The CDR3 nucleotides read TGTGCCAGCAGCCCGGGACTAGCGGGAATAGAGACCCAGTACTTC. It codes for CASSPGLAGIETQYF.

This clonotype came up many times. The CDR3 protein is CASARDFQNSNQPQHF. DNA for the CDR3: TGTGCCAGCGCCCGGGACTTTCAGAATAGCAATCAGCCCCAGCATTTT. The chain joins TRBV6-2 or TRBV6-3 to TRBJ1-5; maybe TRBD1 (5 bases). Germline V gene sequence: CDR1 MNHEY, CDR2 SVGEGT. There are 16 residues in the CDR3. Between the trimmed V and J ends, which lost 8 bases and 0 bases, there was a span of 17 bases.

There are a few counts of this clonotype. The rearrangement uses TRBV30 and TRBJ1-2; tentative D call: TRBD1 (5 bases). Deletions cut 3 bases from V and 3 bases from J, with 8 bases between. In germline, CDR1 is GTSNPN, CDR2 SVGIG (reference sequence). This CDR3 spans 12 amino acids. CDR3 sequence reads: CAWSPGDYGYTF. The CDR3 region has the DNA TGTGCCTGGAGCCCGGGGGACTATGGCTACACCTTC.

This chain links TRBV11-1 with TRBJ2-1, with D possibly TRBD2 on 6 matching bases. The germline V and J ends were trimmed by 1 base and 1 base, with 8 bases remaining between them. The CDR3 runs to 15 residues. Germline CDR1 SGHAT, CDR2 FQDESV (reference sequence). The CDR3 sequence is CASSLVGGSYNEQFF. The DNA of the CDR3 is TGTGCCAGCAGCTTAGTGGGGGGATCCTACAATGAGCAGTTCTTC.

This clonotype was recorded at least ten times. The V call is TRBV27, the J call TRBJ1-2; D unresolved. The germline V gene encodes CDR1 MNHEY and CDR2 SMNVEV (reference sequence). The V and J ends lost 5 bases and 4 bases respectively, with 17 bases between them. The CDR3 is 15 residues long. CDR3 amino acids: CASSRTGNGVYGYTF. CDR3 nucleotides: TGTGCCAGCAGTCGGACGGGCAACGGGGTCTATGGCTACACCTTC.

This clonotype was counted at least ten times. The chain recombines TRBV27 with TRBJ1-1, with a tentative D call TRBD1 (5 bases). Deletions cut 5 bases from V and 2 bases from J, with 18 bases between. Per the germline V gene, CDR1 is MNHEY and CDR2 is SMNVEV (reference sequence). The CDR3 totals 16 residues. Here the CDR3 reads CASSDGGWTGNTEAFF. CDR3 nucleotide sequence: TGTGCCAGCAGTGACGGGGGTTGGACGGGAAACACTGAAGCTTTCTTT.

The rearrangement uses TRBV27 and TRBJ1-2; the D gene is possibly TRBD1 (5 bases). The CDR3 runs 15 residues. V lost 0 bases and J 3 bases, leaving 11 bases between the germline ends. The germline gives CDR1 MNHEY, CDR2 SMNVEV (reference sequence). CDR3 protein: CASSLSGQRHYGYTF. In DNA, the CDR3 is TGTGCCAGCAGTTTATCGGGGCAGAGGCACTATGGCTACACCTTC.

This clonotype was picked up many times. As DNA, the CDR3 is TGCGCCAGCAGTCCAACCGGGACTAGTGTCCGGACTTCGAACACCGGGGAGCTGTTTTTT. Amino acids: CASSPTGTSVRTSNTGELFF. The rearrangement links TRBV10-1 to TRBJ2-2; 8 nucleotides agree with TRBD2. Germline V gene lookup returns CDR1 WNHNN and CDR2 SYGVQD (reference sequence). V was clipped by 5 bases and J by 0 bases; unmatched bases: 17. The CDR3 is made up of 20 amino acids.